Below are 6 T cell receptor beta chains sequenced from a single sample in a study of blood T cell repertoires in COVID-19. Using immunoSEQ multiplex PCR, the repertoire was profiled, and TCRdb retains in-frame clones only, with some absent. Of around 300,000 clones in the sample, 80% to 90% were seen once. Sequencing input: peripheral blood. These receptors were obtained from an older woman with acute or convalescent COVID-19.

This chain uses TRBV29-1 with TRBJ2-2, with a tentative D call TRBD1 (5 bases). CDR1 is SQVTM and CDR2 is ANQGSEA in the germline V gene. CDR3 length: 12 amino acids. Trimming cost V 5 bases and J 6 bases, with 10 bases left between them. The chain's CDR3 is CSVRRGAGELFF. CDR3 nucleotides: TGCAGCGTTCGAAGGGGTGCCGGGGAGCTGTTTTTT.

The rearrangement uses TRBV3-1 (or the pseudogene TRBV3-2) and TRBJ1-1; D is possibly TRBD1 (5 bases). The CDR3 totals 15 residues. The V end lost 7 bases, the J end lost 4 bases, and 19 bases lay between the germline ends. Germline lookup yields CDR1 LGHDT and CDR2 YNNKEL (reference sequence). CDR3 protein: CASTQGFWRATEAFF. In DNA form, the CDR3 reads TGTGCCAGCACCCAGGGTTTTTGGCGGGCCACTGAAGCTTTCTTT.

This clone was picked up one time. The V and J genes are TRBV30 and TRBJ1-6; D remains ambiguous. Trimming pared 2 bases from V and 7 bases from J, leaving 9 bases between. Germline-derived CDR1 and CDR2 are GTSNPN and SVGIG (reference sequence). The CDR3 totals 13 residues. The DNA of the CDR3 is TGTGCCTGGAGTACCCAGGAAAATTCACCCCTCCACTTT. It codes for CAWSTQENSPLHF.

This chain joins TRBV4-1 and TRBJ2-2, with TRBD2 matching over 7 bases. CDR3 length: 16 amino acids. The J segment lost 1 base and the V segment lost 1 base, leaving 3 bases of the junction unmatched. The germline gives CDR1 MGHRA, CDR2 YSYEKL. The CDR3 DNA reads as TGCGCCAGCAGCCAAGGGGAGGGGCTGAACACCGGGGAGCTGTTTTTT. It specifies CASSQGEGLNTGELFF.

The rearrangement links TRBV5-1 to TRBJ1-4; 7 positions match TRBD1. The V segment lost 2 bases and the J segment 3 bases; nucleotides outside the gene matches: 4. The CDR3 spans 15 residues. Germline V gene sequence: CDR1 SGHRS, CDR2 YFSETQ. The CDR3 protein is CASSLRTGPNEKLFF. CDR3 DNA: TGCGCCAGCAGCTTAAGGACAGGCCCTAATGAAAAACTGTTTTTT.

The J gene is TRBJ1-4, the V gene TRBV15; TRBD1 aligns across 8 bases. Germline V gene lookup returns CDR1 LNHNV and CDR2 YYDKDF (reference sequence). The CDR3 totals 16 residues. The ends lost 0 bases at V and 8 bases at J; junction bases unmatched: 8. CDR3 nucleotides: TGTGCCACCAGCAGAGACAACGGACAGGGTAACGAAAAACTGTTTTTT. Translating gives CATSRDNGQGNEKLFF.